One and the same sample provided the 30 T cell receptor beta chains below, sequenced in a study of blood T cells in healthy people across ages. PCR was performed a second time for about 7 to 11 cycles using a sample-barcoded 5' primer and a J-beta primer mix. TCRdb analysed the 5' RACE reads with MiXCR anew, one entry per CDR3 protein. The sample holds 850,000 to 1,100,000 distinct CDR3 sequences, roughly two fifths seen once. Sequenced sample: blood. The origin of the receptors is a man aged 18 to 30 in good health.

This clonotype has a handful of counts. The DNA for the CDR3 is TGTGCCACCATGCTCGAAAGCGGTGGTGGCTACACCTTC. This translates into CATMLESGGGYTF. The rearrangement joins TRBV10-3 to TRBJ1-2; D remains ambiguous. CDR3 size: 13 residues. From germline, CDR1 is ENHRY and CDR2 SYGVKD. The V and J ends lost 10 bases and 7 bases respectively, with 19 bases between them.

As for this clonotype: The junction does not match germline at one end; this may be a read error. CDR3 amino acids: CTSSLAGGEAFF. CDR3 coding DNA: TGTACCAGCAGCTTAGCAGGTGGTGAAGCTTTCTTT. This chain connects TRBV7-9 to TRBJ1-1; no clear D gene. Germline assignment: CDR1 SEHNR and CDR2 FQNEAQ (reference sequence). The CDR3 is 12 amino acids.

V is TRBV12-3 or TRBV12-4 and J is TRBJ1-2; 10 positions agree with TRBD1. The CDR3 spans 12 residues. The junction had 2 bases not matched to a gene; V was cut back by 7 bases and J by 6 bases. The chain's CDR3 is CASIGTGDGYTF. CDR3 nucleotide sequence: TGTGCCAGCATTGGGACAGGGGATGGCTACACCTTC.

This clonotype was seen only a few times. The V call is TRBV29-1, the J call TRBJ2-7; 7 nucleotides agree with TRBD1. The CDR3 sequence is 14 residues long. Germline CDR1 is SQVTM and CDR2 is ANQGSEA. The J segment lost 3 bases and the V segment lost 6 bases, leaving 11 bases of the junction unmatched. The CDR3 coding sequence is TGCAGCGTAGGGAAGGGGGCCCCCTACTACGAGCAGTACTTC. Protein sequence: CSVGKGAPYYEQYF.

J is TRBJ2-1 and V is TRBV28; unclear D gene. This CDR3 region has 14 residues. V gave up 7 bases and J gave up 6 bases, with 16 bases separating them. CDR1 and CDR2 from the germline V gene are MDHEN and SYDVKM. The CDR3 bases are TGTGCCAGCATAAACAGTTTCTTGAGCAATGAGCAGTTCTTC. Residues: CASINSFLSNEQFF.

The chain recombines TRBV20-1 with TRBJ2-4; 7 bases agree with TRBD1. V shed 1 base, J shed 13 bases, and the junction held 16 bases outside the gene matches. This CDR3 has 15 amino acids. The germline gives CDR1 DFQATT, CDR2 SNEGSKA (reference sequence). The CDR3 bases are TGCAGTGCTAGAGGCCCGACAGGGCCTAGGAAGGAGCAGTACTTC. Encoded protein: CSARGPTGPRKEQYF.

On this clonotype: Germline is not matched at one junction end, which may reflect a read error. The V call is TRBV4-3, the J call TRBJ1-2; no clear D. The germline CDR1 and CDR2 sequences are LGHNA and YSLEER. The CDR3 runs 15 residues. CDR3 DNA sequence: TGCCCCAGCAGCCAAGAACTGGGGATGGCCTATGGCTTCACCTTC. Its protein is CPSSQELGMAYGFTF.

V is TRBV5-1 and J is TRBJ1-2, with TRBD1 identical over 8 bases. This CDR3 comprises 14 residues. The V gene end was trimmed by 4 bases and the J gene end by 5 bases; junction bases not matched to a gene: 7. The germline V gene has CDR1 SGHRS and CDR2 YFSETQ. The CDR3 DNA sequence: TGCGCCAGCAGCACCGGACAGGGCCGATATGGCTACACCTTC. This encodes CASSTGQGRYGYTF.

This clonotype was seen only a few times. The chain links TRBV29-1 to TRBJ1-1; D is unresolved. CDR1 SQVTM and CDR2 ANQGSEA come from the germline V gene. Trimming stripped 5 bases from V and 5 bases from J, with 24 bases between. The CDR3 covers 16 residues. CDR3 sequence (DNA): TGCAGCGTTATCCCCGTGATTGCCAGGTTATGGACTGAAGCTTTCTTT. Amino acids: CSVIPVIARLWTEAFF.

The chain carries TRBV12-3 or TRBV12-4 and TRBJ2-5; TRBD1 matches at 7 bases. Trimming cost V 4 bases and J 2 bases; bases outside gene matches: 10. The CDR3 extends over 16 amino acids. The chain's CDR3 is CASSSPGTAAQETQYF. CDR3 DNA sequence: TGTGCCAGCAGTTCTCCCGGGACAGCGGCACAAGAGACCCAGTACTTC.

This clonotype turned up a few times. A read error is possible here, since a much larger clone lies one base away. The gene calls are TRBV7-2 and TRBJ2-3, with D perhaps matching TRBD2 (5 bases). The V gene's germline CDR1 is SGHTA and CDR2 FQGNSA. There are 13 residues in the CDR3. CDR3: CASSVALADTQYF. The DNA of the CDR3 is TGTGCCAGCAGCGTAGCGCTAGCAGATACGCAGTATTTT.

There are a few counts of this clonotype. The rearrangement uses TRBV3-1 and TRBJ2-5, with a tentative D call TRBD1 (5 bases). The tail of the sequence fits TRBJ2-7 better, so the J call may be wrong. The germline V gene encodes CDR1 LGHDT and CDR2 YNNKEL (reference sequence). The CDR3 runs to 14 residues. The CDR3 coding sequence is TGTGCCAGCAGCCCCCAAGGTATCAGGGCCGAGCAGTACTTC. It encodes CASSPQGIRAEQYF.

J is TRBJ2-6 and V is TRBV14; D is unclear. CDR3 size: 18 residues. The V and J ends lost 5 bases and 0 bases respectively, with 17 bases between them. CDR1 is SGHDN and CDR2 is FVKESK in the germline V gene. The CDR3 here is CASSGTMAWFSGANVLTF. The CDR3 region has the DNA TGTGCCAGCAGCGGAACGATGGCCTGGTTCTCTGGGGCCAACGTCCTGACTTTC.

V usage is TRBV25-1 and J usage is TRBJ1-4; no firm D call. CDR3 size: 13 residues. The V gene lost 4 bases and the J gene lost 3 bases, with 6 bases spanning the gap. The V gene's germline CDR1 is MGHDK and CDR2 SYGVNS. The chain's CDR3 is CASSVLANEKLFF. CDR3 DNA sequence: TGTGCCAGCAGTGTTTTGGCTAATGAAAAACTGTTTTTT.

V gene TRBV12-3 or TRBV12-4 combines with J gene TRBJ1-1, with a weak D call TRBD1 (5 bases). V dropped 7 bases and J dropped 1 base, with 16 bases sitting between them. The CDR3 length is 15 residues. CDR3 nucleotides: TGTGCCAGCACCCTAGGTGGGGGTGGGAACACTGAAGCTTTCTTT. Translated: CASTLGGGGNTEAFF.

The chain is built from TRBV7-2 and TRBJ1-5; the D is unclear. The CDR3 loop spans 15 amino acids. The ends were cut back, 5 bases at V and 7 bases at J, with 18 bases in the middle. Germline assignment: CDR1 SGHTA and CDR2 FQGNSA. CDR3 nucleotide sequence: TGTGCCAGCAGCCCCTTTGGGGTTTTGGGACAGCCCCAGCATTTT. Translating it yields CASSPFGVLGQPQHF.

The chain has TRBV12-3 or TRBV12-4 and TRBJ2-3; unclear D gene. The CDR3 is 12 residues long. The V gene lost 1 base and the J gene lost 10 bases, with 9 bases spanning the gap. CDR3 amino acids: CASSLGTRSQYF. CDR3 nucleotides: TGTGCCAGCAGTTTAGGCACCCGATCGCAGTATTTT.

This chain joins TRBV5-1 and TRBJ1-5, with 7 bases fitting TRBD1. Germline V gene sequence: CDR1 SGHRS, CDR2 YFSETQ. The CDR3 consists of 16 residues. Trimming removed 4 bases from V and 2 bases from J; junction bases left unmatched: 9. The CDR3 DNA is TGCGCCAGCAGCCCGGAGGGTACAGGGGGCAATCAGCCCCAGCATTTT. It codes for CASSPEGTGGNQPQHF.

The chain links TRBV7-8 to TRBJ2-5; 7 bases align to TRBD1. V shed 6 bases and J 2 bases; nucleotides not matched to a gene: 15. The length of the CDR3 is 17 residues. Germline CDR1 SGHVS, CDR2 FQNEAQ. CDR3: CASRLNRWGQRQETQYF. The CDR3 DNA reads as TGTGCCAGCAGACTTAATCGGTGGGGACAGCGGCAAGAGACCCAGTACTTC.

In the case of this clonotype: The junction and the germline gene differ at one end; a read error may be behind it. The CDR3 DNA reads TGTACCAGCAGTTTTACAAGGGGGAGGGTAGATACGCAGTATTTC. It yields the protein CTSSFTRGRVDTQYF. V is TRBV12-3 or TRBV12-4 and J is TRBJ2-3, with TRBD2 as a possible D gene (7 bases). CDR3 length equals 15 residues.

The J gene is TRBJ1-2, the V gene TRBV20-1, with D perhaps TRBD1 (5 bases). This CDR3 is built from 13 residues. V dropped 2 bases and J dropped 4 bases, with 11 bases sitting between them. Germline values: CDR1 DFQATT, CDR2 SNEGSKA (reference sequence). The CDR3 protein is CSARYQGGYGYTF. The CDR3, as DNA: TGCAGTGCTAGATACCAGGGAGGCTATGGCTACACCTTC.

The chain employs TRBV14 and TRBJ1-4; D remains unclear. Germline assignment: CDR1 SGHDN and CDR2 FVKESK. V lost 4 bases and J lost 3, with 12 bases in between. The CDR3 is made up of 15 amino acids. The chain's CDR3 is CASSPRQRSNEKLFF. As DNA, the CDR3 is TGTGCCAGCAGCCCCCGACAAAGGTCTAATGAAAAACTGTTTTTT.

Notes on this clonotype: Its ends do not fully match the called genes, so a read error is possible. The V and J genes are TRBV7-9 and TRBJ2-7; D possibly corresponds to TRBD1 (5 bases). The germline V gene has CDR1 SEHNR and CDR2 FQNEAQ (reference sequence). The CDR3 totals 20 residues. Written as DNA, the CDR3 is TGTGCCAGCAGCCTCCTAACGGTTCAACCAGGGCCACCCGGATACAATGAGCAGTATTTC. Amino acids: CASSLLTVQPGPPGYNEQYF. The variable domain in full, completed from reference TRBV7-9 and TRBJ2-7, reads DTGVSQNPRHKITKRGQNVTFRCDPISEHNRLYWYRQTLGQGPEFLTYFQNEAQLEKSRLLSDRFSAERPKGSFSTLEIQRTEQGDSAMYLCASSLLTVQPGPPGYNEQYFGPGTRLTVT.

This clonotype was recorded at least ten times. V usage is TRBV20-1 and J usage is TRBJ2-3; tentatively, D is TRBD2 (6 bases). The CDR3 runs to 15 residues. Germline-derived CDR1 and CDR2 are DFQATT and SNEGSKA (reference sequence). Trimming left V 6 bases short and J 5 bases short, with 21 bases between. The CDR3 nucleotides read TGCAGTGCCCACGGCCCGGCAGGGCGGGGAGATACGCAGTATTTT. Its protein is CSAHGPAGRGDTQYF.

V is TRBV9 and J is TRBJ2-3, with 8 bases fitting TRBD2. The V segment lost 4 bases and the J segment 0 bases; nucleotides outside the gene matches: 16. The CDR3 loop spans 19 amino acids. The V gene's germline CDR1 is SGDLS and CDR2 YYNGEE. CDR3 in amino acids: CASSHVSGGSGASTDTQYF. As DNA, the CDR3 is TGTGCCAGCAGCCACGTCTCGGGGGGGTCTGGGGCAAGCACAGATACGCAGTATTTT.

The rearrangement joins TRBV7-2 to TRBJ2-3; tentatively, D is TRBD2 (7 bases). Trimming removed 5 bases at V and 4 bases at J, with 16 bases between. There are 15 residues in the CDR3. The germline V gene has CDR1 SGHTA and CDR2 FQGNSA. CDR3 DNA: TGTGCCAGCAGCCTAGGGGGGGACTACTCAGATACGCAGTATTTT. The encoded protein is CASSLGGDYSDTQYF.

The V and J genes are TRBV3-1 and TRBJ1-5; D possibly corresponds to TRBD1 (5 bases). CDR1 LGHDT and CDR2 YNNKEL come from the germline V gene (reference sequence). CDR3 length equals 15 residues. Trimming took 4 bases from V and 3 from J, leaving 13 bases between them. CDR3 sequence reads: CASSPLSGHNQPQHF. The DNA for the CDR3 is TGTGCCAGCAGCCCCCTCTCGGGGCACAATCAGCCCCAGCATTTT.

The DNA for the CDR3 is TGCGCCAGCAAGGAAGCTTCTGGGGCCAACGTCCTGACTTTC. Amino acid sequence: CASKEASGANVLTF. J is TRBJ2-6 and V is TRBV5-1; D unresolved. This CDR3 comprises 14 residues. Germline V gene data show CDR1 as SGHRS and CDR2 as YFSETQ. V lost 6 bases and J lost 1, with 8 bases in between.

V usage is TRBV20-1 and J usage is TRBJ2-1; tentatively, D is TRBD1 or TRBD2 (5 bases each). Germline assignment: CDR1 DFQATT and CDR2 SNEGSKA (reference sequence). CDR3 length: 15 amino acids. V dropped 1 base and J dropped 7 bases, with 17 bases sitting between them. In DNA, the CDR3 is TGCAGTGCTAGAGCTTTCAGGGAGATTAAAAATGAGCAGTTCTTC. It yields the protein CSARAFREIKNEQFF.

The genes are TRBV4-3 and TRBJ1-4; 12 bases are a match to TRBD1. This CDR3 comprises 17 residues. Germline V gene data show CDR1 as LGHNA and CDR2 as YSLEER. V lost 3 bases and J lost 4; bases outside the gene matches: 6. CDR3 region: CASSQGTGGADNEKLFF. CDR3 nucleotides: TGCGCCAGCAGCCAGGGGACAGGGGGCGCCGATAATGAAAAACTGTTTTTT.